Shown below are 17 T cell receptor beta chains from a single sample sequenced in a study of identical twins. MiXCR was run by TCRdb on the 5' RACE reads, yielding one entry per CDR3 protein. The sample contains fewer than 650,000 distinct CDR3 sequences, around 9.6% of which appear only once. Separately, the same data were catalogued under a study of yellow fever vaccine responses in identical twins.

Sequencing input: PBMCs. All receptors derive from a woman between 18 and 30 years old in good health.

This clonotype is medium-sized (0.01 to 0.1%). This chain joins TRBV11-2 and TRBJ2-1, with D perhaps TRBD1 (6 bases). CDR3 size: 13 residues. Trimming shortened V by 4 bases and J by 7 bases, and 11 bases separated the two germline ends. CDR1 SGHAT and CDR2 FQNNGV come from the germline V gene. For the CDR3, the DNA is TGTGCCAGCAGCTCCCTTGACAGGAATGAGCAGTTCTTC. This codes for CASSSLDRNEQFF.

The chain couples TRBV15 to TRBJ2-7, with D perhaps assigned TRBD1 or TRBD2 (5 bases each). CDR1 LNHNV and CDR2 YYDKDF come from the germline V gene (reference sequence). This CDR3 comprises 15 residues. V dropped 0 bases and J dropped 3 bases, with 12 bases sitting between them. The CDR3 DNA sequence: TGTGCCACCAGCAGAGAAGCAGAGGGACGCTACGAGCAGTACTTC. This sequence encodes CATSREAEGRYEQYF.

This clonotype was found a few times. CDR3: CASSFYRDRWQPQHF. CDR3 bases: TGTGCCAGCAGCTTTTACCGGGACAGATGGCAGCCCCAGCATTTT. This sequence joins TRBV5-6 and TRBJ1-5, with TRBD1 matching over 7 bases. Per germline, CDR1 SGHDT and CDR2 YYEEEE. This CDR3 comprises 15 residues. V shed 2 bases, J shed 7 bases, and the junction held 9 bases outside the gene matches.

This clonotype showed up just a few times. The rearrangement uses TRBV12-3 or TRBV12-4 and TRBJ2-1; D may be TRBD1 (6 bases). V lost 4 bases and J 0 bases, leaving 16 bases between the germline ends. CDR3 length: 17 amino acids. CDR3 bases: TGTGCCAGCAGTTCCCCGGACAGAGGAGTCTCCTACAATGAGCAGTTCTTC. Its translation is CASSSPDRGVSYNEQFF.

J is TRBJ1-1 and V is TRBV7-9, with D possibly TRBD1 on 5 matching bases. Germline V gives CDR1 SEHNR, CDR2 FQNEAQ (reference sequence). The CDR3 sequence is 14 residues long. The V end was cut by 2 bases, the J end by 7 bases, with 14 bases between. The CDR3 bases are TGTGCCAGCAGCTTATCGGGGGGTCCCGGTGAAGCTTTCTTT. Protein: CASSLSGGPGEAFF.

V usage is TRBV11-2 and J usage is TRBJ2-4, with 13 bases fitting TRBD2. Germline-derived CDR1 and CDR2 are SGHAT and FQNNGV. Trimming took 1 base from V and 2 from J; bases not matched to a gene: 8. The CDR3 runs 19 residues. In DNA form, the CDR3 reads TGTGCCAGCAGCTTAGGGTGGACTAGCGGGAGTTGGACCAAAAACATTCAGTACTTC. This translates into CASSLGWTSGSWTKNIQYF.

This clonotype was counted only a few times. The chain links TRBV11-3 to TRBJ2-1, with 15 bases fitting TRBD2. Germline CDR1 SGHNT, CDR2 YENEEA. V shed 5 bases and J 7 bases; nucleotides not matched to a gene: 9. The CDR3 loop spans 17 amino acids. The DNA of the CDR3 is TGTGCCAGCAGCCCACGGACTAGCGGGGGGGCCTGGAATGAGCAGTTCTTC. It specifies CASSPRTSGGAWNEQFF.

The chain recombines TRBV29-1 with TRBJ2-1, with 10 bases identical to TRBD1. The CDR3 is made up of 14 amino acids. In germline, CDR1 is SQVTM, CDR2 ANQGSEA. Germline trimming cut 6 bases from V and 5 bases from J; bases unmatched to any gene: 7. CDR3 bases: TGCAGCGTAGGCCGACAGGGGGCTAACAATGAGCAGTTCTTC. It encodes CSVGRQGANNEQFF.

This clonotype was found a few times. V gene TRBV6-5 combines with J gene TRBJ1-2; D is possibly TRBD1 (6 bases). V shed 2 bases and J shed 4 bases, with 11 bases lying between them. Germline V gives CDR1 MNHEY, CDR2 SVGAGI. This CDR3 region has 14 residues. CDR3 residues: CASSYGGQGYGYTF. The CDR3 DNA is TGTGCCAGCAGTTACGGGGGGCAGGGCTATGGCTACACCTTC.

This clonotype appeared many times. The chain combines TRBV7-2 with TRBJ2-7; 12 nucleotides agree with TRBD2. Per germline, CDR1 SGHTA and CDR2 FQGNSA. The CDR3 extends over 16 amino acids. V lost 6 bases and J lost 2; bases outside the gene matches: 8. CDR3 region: CASSLLAGGPPYEQYF. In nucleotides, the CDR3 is TGTGCCAGCAGTTTACTAGCGGGGGGACCGCCCTACGAGCAGTACTTC.

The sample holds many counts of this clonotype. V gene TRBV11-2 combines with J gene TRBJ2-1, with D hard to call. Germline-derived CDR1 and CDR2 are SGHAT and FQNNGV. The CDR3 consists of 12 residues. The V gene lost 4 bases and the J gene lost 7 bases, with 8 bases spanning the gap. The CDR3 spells CASSSEWNEQFF. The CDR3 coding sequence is TGTGCCAGCAGCTCCGAGTGGAATGAGCAGTTCTTC.

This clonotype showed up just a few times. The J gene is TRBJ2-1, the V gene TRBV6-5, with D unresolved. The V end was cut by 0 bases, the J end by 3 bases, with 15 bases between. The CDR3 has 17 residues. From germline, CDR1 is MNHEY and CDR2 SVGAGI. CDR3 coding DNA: TGTGCCAGCAGTTACTCGGTGTCACGCTACGACTACAATGAGCAGTTCTTC. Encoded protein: CASSYSVSRYDYNEQFF.

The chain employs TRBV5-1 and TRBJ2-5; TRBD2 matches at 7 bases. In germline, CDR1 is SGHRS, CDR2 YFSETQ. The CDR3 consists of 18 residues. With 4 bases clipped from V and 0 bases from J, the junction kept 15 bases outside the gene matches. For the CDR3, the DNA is TGCGCCAGCAGCCCCTCAGGTCGCGGGGGAGTGTACCAAGAGACCCAGTACTTC. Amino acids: CASSPSGRGGVYQETQYF. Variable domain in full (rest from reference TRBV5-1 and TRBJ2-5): KAGVTQTPRYLIKTRGQQVTLSCSPISGHRSVSWYQQTPGQGLQFLFEYFSETQRNKGNFPGRFSGRQFSNSRSEMNVSTLELGDSALYLCASSPSGRGGVYQETQYFGPGTRLLVL.

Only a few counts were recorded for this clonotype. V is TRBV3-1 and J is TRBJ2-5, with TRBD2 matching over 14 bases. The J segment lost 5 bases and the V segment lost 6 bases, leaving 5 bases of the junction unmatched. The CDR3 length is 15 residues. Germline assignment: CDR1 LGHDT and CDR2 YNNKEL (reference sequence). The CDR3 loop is CASRLTSGGEETQYF. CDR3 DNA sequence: TGTGCCAGCAGGCTGACTAGCGGGGGGGAGGAGACCCAGTACTTC.

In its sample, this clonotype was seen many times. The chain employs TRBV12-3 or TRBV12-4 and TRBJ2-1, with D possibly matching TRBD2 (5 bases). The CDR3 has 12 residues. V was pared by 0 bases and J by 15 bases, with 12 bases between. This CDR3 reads CASSLAYGVRFF. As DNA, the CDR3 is TGTGCCAGCAGTTTAGCGTACGGGGTCAGGTTCTTC.

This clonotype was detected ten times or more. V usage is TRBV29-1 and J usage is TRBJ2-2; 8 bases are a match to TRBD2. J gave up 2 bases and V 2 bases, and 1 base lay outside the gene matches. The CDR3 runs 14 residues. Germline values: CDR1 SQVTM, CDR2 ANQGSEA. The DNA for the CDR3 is TGCAGCGTTGAACTAGCGGGTAACACCGGGGAGCTGTTTTTT. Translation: CSVELAGNTGELFF.

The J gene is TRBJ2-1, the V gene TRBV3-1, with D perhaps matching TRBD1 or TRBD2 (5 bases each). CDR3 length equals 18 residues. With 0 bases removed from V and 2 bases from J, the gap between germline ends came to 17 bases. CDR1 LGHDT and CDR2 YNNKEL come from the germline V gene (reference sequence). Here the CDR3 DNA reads TGTGCCAGCAGCCAAGATCCGGGGCATCAAGCCCCCTACAATGAGCAGTTCTTC. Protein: CASSQDPGHQAPYNEQFF.